This TCR beta chain was documented in a study of blood T cell repertoires in COVID-19. Study-wide context: Samples representing acute and convalescent COVID-19 were sourced from the United States, Italy and Spain. The analysed material was cDNA or gDNA that came from T cells, B-cell-depleted T cells, or PBMCs.

Seattle cases were enrolled at active infection and followed longitudinally. As handled by the study authors: Estimated nucleated cell counts came from reference gene primer amplification. Generated by immunoSEQ multiplex PCR, the TCRdb table keeps only in-frame clones and is missing some. Clone size and the V and J calls come from that table; the DNA yielded D and trimming. This sample has a few hundred thousand clones; over 85% occur once, and the top ten carry roughly 0.76%. V trimming: 4 bases; J trimming: 4 bases; junction bases outside the gene matches: 14. CDR1 is LGHDT and CDR2 is YNNKEL in the germline V gene (reference sequence). The CDR3 length is 18 residues.

The sequenced material came from peripheral blood. This chain connects TRBV3-1 (or the pseudogene TRBV3-2) to TRBJ2-1; 9 positions agree with TRBD2. This receptor was identified in a man aged 18 to 30 with COVID-19, enrolled during active disease. The CDR3 DNA follows: TGTGCCAGCAGCCCCCTTCTCGGAGGTGCGGGGGGGTACAATGAGCAGTTCTTC. Translation: CASSPLLGGAGGYNEQFF.